This entry lists 32 T cell receptor beta chains sequenced from one sample in a study of TIL therapy for anti-PD-1-resistant metastatic lung cancer. Described time point: pre-treatment sample, taken before nivolumab and TIL therapy. Most excised metastases sampled were pleural nodules or supraclavicular lymph nodes. The libraries were made with immunoSEQ v3. Assay: immunoSEQ multiplex PCR; the TCRdb copy retains only in-frame clones and omits some. The sample lists more than 20,000 clones, under 80% occurring once. The sample in question was tumor tissue, obtained at baseline. These receptors were collected from a woman aged 30-79 years with non-small cell lung cancer.

The chain has TRBV6-1 and TRBJ2-3, with no clear D. Trimming took 0 bases from V and 0 from J, leaving 4 bases between them. This CDR3 contains 14 residues. Germline loops: CDR1 MNHNS, CDR2 SASEGT. CDR3 residues: CASSEAPSTDTQYF. DNA for the CDR3: TGTGCCAGCAGTGAAGCCCCTAGCACAGATACGCAGTATTTT.

V is TRBV29-1 and J is TRBJ1-1; perhaps TRBD1 as D (6 bases). From germline, CDR1 is SQVTM and CDR2 ANQGSEA. The CDR3 length is 13 residues. Trimming shortened V by 7 bases and J by 0 bases, and 12 bases separated the two germline ends. The CDR3 DNA is TGCAGCGCAGGACAGTTCATGAACACTGAAGCTTTCTTT. It encodes CSAGQFMNTEAFF.

There are a few counts of this clone. The V and J genes are TRBV7-5 and TRBJ2-1. TRBV7-5 is a pseudogene segment. The CDR3 runs to 10 residues. CDR3 nucleotide sequence: TGTGTCAGAAGCTTCCATGAGCAGTTCTTC. Translation: CVRSFHEQFF.

CDR3 bases: TGTGCCTGGATAAGGGAGTATGGCTACACCTTC. Encoded protein: CAWIREYGYTF. This chain connects TRBV30 to TRBJ1-2; D unresolved. Between the trimmed V and J ends, which lost 4 bases and 5 bases, there was a span of 8 bases. The CDR3 is 11 amino acids. Germline V gene lookup returns CDR1 GTSNPN and CDR2 SVGIG (reference sequence).

CDR3 DNA: TGTGCCAGCACGCGGACAGATGGAAACACCATATATTTT. Translating it yields CASTRTDGNTIYF. The chain uses TRBV6-1 and TRBJ1-3; TRBD1 is a possible D gene (6 bases). Germline CDR1 and CDR2: MNHNS and SASEGT. The V gene lost 7 bases and the J gene lost 3 bases, with 10 bases spanning the gap. This CDR3 has 13 amino acids.

V usage is TRBV6-5 and J usage is TRBJ2-7, with D perhaps TRBD2 (5 bases). This CDR3 has 14 residues. CDR1 and CDR2 (germline): MNHEY, SVGAGI. The V gene lost 8 bases and the J gene lost 0 bases, with 14 bases spanning the gap. CDR3 DNA sequence: TGTGCCAGCCGAAGGGAGCGACTCTCCTACGAGCAGTACTTC. Translation: CASRRERLSYEQYF.

The J gene is TRBJ2-3, the V gene TRBV5-5, with 10 positions matching TRBD2. The junction had 10 bases not matched to a gene; V was cut back by 0 bases and J by 6 bases. The germline V gene encodes CDR1 SGHKS and CDR2 YYEKEE (reference sequence). The CDR3 has 17 amino acids. Here the CDR3 DNA reads TGTGCCAGCAGCTTGGTAGGGGCTAATAGCGGGAGGGATACGCAGTATTTT. Translation: CASSLVGANSGRDTQYF.

The CDR3 nucleotides are TGTGCCAGCGGAGACAGGGTTAACACCGGGGAGCTGTTTTTT. It translates to CASGDRVNTGELFF. This rearrangement joins TRBV27 to TRBJ2-2; the match to TRBD1 covers 7 bases. The CDR3 is 14 residues long. Germline trimming cut 8 bases from V and 2 bases from J; bases unmatched to any gene: 5. The germline V gene has CDR1 MNHEY and CDR2 SMNVEV (reference sequence).

The rearrangement joins TRBV29-1 to TRBJ2-7; D is unclear. V shed 6 bases and J shed 2 bases, with 11 bases lying between them. The length of the CDR3 is 12 residues. Germline loops: CDR1 SQVTM, CDR2 ANQGSEA. The CDR3 is CSVLGRTYEQYF. The CDR3 DNA reads TGCAGCGTCCTGGGTAGAACCTACGAGCAGTACTTC.

This clone was found once. The DNA of the CDR3 is TGTGCCAGCAGCCAAGATCCGGCGCGAACTAGCGGGAGGGGTGAGCAGTTCTTC. Its translation is CASSQDPARTSGRGEQFF. The V call is TRBV4-2, the J call TRBJ2-1, with 13 nucleotides matching TRBD2. Per germline, CDR1 LGHNA and CDR2 YNFKEQ. CDR3 length: 18 residues. J was trimmed by 9 bases and V by 0 bases; bases with no gene match: 11.

The V call is TRBV25-1, the J call TRBJ2-7; D ambiguous. The CDR3 loop spans 14 amino acids. V was pared by 3 bases and J by 6 bases, with 15 bases between. Per germline, CDR1 MGHDK and CDR2 SYGVNS. For the CDR3, the DNA is TGTGCCAGCAGTGACATGGGGATTGTCGGCGAGCAGTACTTC. Amino acid sequence: CASSDMGIVGEQYF.

The chain uses TRBV7-8 and TRBJ2-7, with 9 nucleotides matching TRBD2. The CDR3 sequence is 15 residues long. Trimming took 5 bases from V and 4 from J; bases not matched to a gene: 9. CDR1 is SGHVS, CDR2 FQNEAQ, per germline. The CDR3 is CASSPLPSGIYEQYF. The CDR3 DNA reads as TGTGCCAGCAGCCCCCTACCTAGCGGGATATACGAGCAGTACTTC.

CDR3 nucleotides: TGTGCCAGCAGTTACTCGGTGAGAACTGAAGCTTTCTTT. It specifies CASSYSVRTEAFF. The chain links TRBV6-5 to TRBJ1-1; no clear D. CDR3 length equals 13 residues. V lost 0 bases, J lost 5 bases, and 7 bases lay in between. CDR1 and CDR2 from the germline V gene are MNHEY and SVGAGI.

The CDR3 loop reads CASSGLAFYEQFF. CDR3 bases: TGTGCCAGCAGTGGACTAGCGTTTTATGAGCAGTTCTTC. This rearrangement joins TRBV6-1 to TRBJ2-1, with 8 bases identical to TRBD2. The V segment lost 4 bases and the J segment 8 bases; nucleotides outside the gene matches: 4. Germline-derived CDR1 and CDR2 are MNHNS and SASEGT. This CDR3 is built from 13 residues.

The CDR3 DNA reads TGTGCCAGCAGCTTAGGGAGCGGGTGGAGGAATGAGCAGTTCTTC. Encoded protein: CASSLGSGWRNEQFF. J is TRBJ2-1 and V is TRBV7-9, with D tentatively TRBD2 (6 bases). CDR1 is SEHNR and CDR2 is FQNEAQ in the germline V gene (reference sequence). The CDR3 sequence is 15 residues long. Trimming removed 1 base at V and 7 bases at J, with 14 bases between.

The chain couples TRBV7-6 to TRBJ1-5, with D tentatively TRBD1 (5 bases). The CDR3 has 14 residues. Germline V gene lookup returns CDR1 SGHVS and CDR2 FNYEAQ. Trimming removed 2 bases at V and 7 bases at J, with 12 bases between. The CDR3 bases are TGTGCCAGCAGCTTATCCGAGAAGGGGCAGCCCCAGCATTTT. This encodes CASSLSEKGQPQHF. The full variable domain, with the rest looked up from reference TRBV7-6 and TRBJ1-5, is GAGVSQSPRYKVTKRGQDVALRCDPISGHVSLYWYRQALGQGPEFLTYFNYEAQQDKSGLPNDRFSAERPEGSISTLTIQRTEQRDSAMYRCASSLSEKGQPQHFGDGTRLSIL.

Only a few counts were recorded for this clone. The rearrangement links TRBV19 to TRBJ1-2, with D unclear. The CDR3 has 17 residues. With 2 bases removed from V and 4 bases from J, the gap between germline ends came to 20 bases. Per the germline V gene, CDR1 is LNHDA and CDR2 is SQIVND (reference sequence). In nucleotides, the CDR3 is TGTGCCAGTAGTATAAACAGCGCCTTGGTCGATCGCTATGGCTACACCTTC. Protein: CASSINSALVDRYGYTF.

V and J are TRBV10-2 and TRBJ2-1; the match to TRBD2 covers 11 bases. Per germline, CDR1 WSHSY and CDR2 SAAADI. The CDR3 is 14 amino acids. V was clipped by 9 bases and J by 6 bases; unmatched bases: 7. In DNA, the CDR3 is TGCGCCAGTACACTAGCGGGAGTTTCCAATGAGCAGTTCTTC. As protein: CASTLAGVSNEQFF.

The chain links TRBV5-4 to TRBJ1-2; D not certain. Germline V gene sequence: CDR1 SGHNT, CDR2 YYREEE (reference sequence). V lost 0 bases and J lost 3, with 9 bases in between. CDR3 length equals 14 residues. CDR3: CASSLARRDYGYTF. In DNA form, the CDR3 reads TGTGCCAGCAGCTTGGCCAGGAGAGACTATGGCTACACCTTC.

The V gene is TRBV9, the J gene TRBJ2-2; D perhaps matches TRBD1 (5 bases). The CDR3 sequence is 13 residues long. Germline loops: CDR1 SGDLS, CDR2 YYNGEE. V was shortened by 0 bases and J by 8 bases, with 8 bases between the two germline ends. The CDR3 region is CASSVESGGELFF. DNA of the CDR3: TGTGCCAGCAGCGTAGAGTCAGGGGGGGAGCTGTTTTTT.

This clone was detected only a few times. This chain connects TRBV18 to TRBJ2-3; 9 bases line up with TRBD2. Germline lookup yields CDR1 KGHSH and CDR2 LQKENI. The J segment lost 3 bases and the V segment lost 2 bases, leaving 3 bases of the junction unmatched. There are 15 residues in the CDR3. DNA of the CDR3: TGTGCCAGCTCACCAGGCGCGGGAGGGACAGATACGCAGTATTTT. It encodes CASSPGAGGTDTQYF. The full variable domain, in which reference TRBV18 and TRBJ2-3 provide the parts outside the CDR3, is NAGVMQNPRHLVRRRGQEARLRCSPMKGHSHVYWYRQLPEEGLKFMVYLQKENIIDESGMPKERFSAEFPKEGPSILRIQQVVRGDSAAYFCASSPGAGGTDTQYFGPGTRLTVL.

This CDR3 reads CASKPGIIEYTETQYF. CDR3 nucleotide sequence: TGTGCCAGCAAACCGGGGATTATAGAATATACGGAGACCCAGTACTTC. This chain uses TRBV7-2 with TRBJ2-5; a weak D match, TRBD2 (5 bases). The CDR3 contains 16 residues. With 7 bases removed from V and 5 bases from J, the gap between germline ends came to 23 bases. Germline-derived CDR1 and CDR2 are SGHTA and FQGNSA. Full variable domain (outside the CDR3, taken from reference TRBV7-2 and TRBJ2-5): GAGVSQSPSNKVTEKGKDVELRCDPISGHTALYWYRQSLGQGLEFLIYFQGNSAPDKSGLPSDRFSAERTGGSVSTLTIQRTQQEDSAVYLCASKPGIIEYTETQYFGPGTRLLVL.

The rearrangement links TRBV7-9 to TRBJ1-2; weak D call: TRBD1 (6 bases). In germline, CDR1 is SEHNR, CDR2 FQNEAQ (reference sequence). The CDR3 spans 13 residues. Trimming pared 5 bases from V and 6 bases from J, leaving 13 bases between. The CDR3 DNA reads TGTGCCAGCAGCCGCGGACAGTCGAATGGCTACACCTTC. This sequence encodes CASSRGQSNGYTF.

The chain links TRBV5-1 to TRBJ2-3; 10 positions agree with TRBD2. The germline V gene encodes CDR1 SGHRS and CDR2 YFSETQ. This CDR3 is 15 amino acids long. V was pared by 0 bases and J by 3 bases, with 1 base of the junction left unmatched. The CDR3 here is CASSLASGSTDTQYF. The CDR3 coding sequence is TGCGCCAGCAGCTTGGCTAGCGGGAGTACAGATACGCAGTATTTT. The full variable domain, with the rest looked up from reference TRBV5-1 and TRBJ2-3, is KAGVTQTPRYLIKTRGQQVTLSCSPISGHRSVSWYQQTPGQGLQFLFEYFSETQRNKGNFPGRFSGRQFSNSRSEMNVSTLELGDSALYLCASSLASGSTDTQYFGPGTRLTVL.

This chain links TRBV28 with TRBJ2-7; D not certain. The CDR3 loop spans 15 amino acids. The germline gives CDR1 MDHEN, CDR2 SYDVKM. V gave up 5 bases and J gave up 5 bases, with 19 bases separating them. The CDR3 DNA reads TGTGCCAGCAGTAGCGCCCCCGCAACGCGGAACGAGCAGTACTTC. Protein product: CASSSAPATRNEQYF. The entire variable domain, with the rest obtained from reference TRBV28 and TRBJ2-7, is as follows: DVKVTQSSRYLVKRTGEKVFLECVQDMDHENMFWYRQDPGLGLRLIYFSYDVKMKEKGDIPEGYSVSREKKERFSLILESASTNQTSMYLCASSSAPATRNEQYFGPGTRLTVT.

The J gene is TRBJ2-1, the V gene TRBV13; 8 bases fit TRBD2. The V gene's germline CDR1 is PRHDT and CDR2 FYEKMQ (reference sequence). Trimming at V came to 5 bases and at J to 0 bases, leaving 12 bases not matched to a gene. This CDR3 region has 18 residues. The DNA for the CDR3 is TGTGCCAGCAGCCCGACTAGCGACCGCTTGAGCTCCTACAATGAGCAGTTCTTC. It specifies CASSPTSDRLSSYNEQFF.

The chain combines TRBV25-1 with TRBJ2-3; the match to TRBD2 covers 7 bases. The CDR3 consists of 16 residues. Per the germline V gene, CDR1 is MGHDK and CDR2 is SYGVNS. The V segment lost 3 bases and the J segment 2 bases; nucleotides outside the gene matches: 8. CDR3 nucleotides: TGTGCCAGCAGTGATCTGTGGGAGGGCCCCACAGATACGCAGTATTTT. Its translation is CASSDLWEGPTDTQYF.

The gene calls are TRBV27 and TRBJ2-5; D may be TRBD2 (5 bases). Germline assignment: CDR1 MNHEY and CDR2 SMNVEV (reference sequence). The ends were cut back, 2 bases at V and 4 bases at J, with 17 bases in the middle. This CDR3 is 16 amino acids long. The DNA for the CDR3 is TGTGCCAGCAGTTTAGTGGGTGCGGGCGGTTTAGAGACCCAGTACTTC. Translated: CASSLVGAGGLETQYF.

V and J are TRBV6-5 and TRBJ1-1; 9 bases agree with TRBD1. There are 14 residues in the CDR3. The junction had 7 bases not matched to a gene; V was cut back by 6 bases and J by 5 bases. CDR1 and CDR2 from the germline V gene are MNHEY and SVGAGI. The DNA for the CDR3 is TGTGCCAGCAGGGAACAGGGGGCGCTGACTGAAGCTTTCTTT. Protein: CASREQGALTEAFF.

This chain links TRBV7-8 with TRBJ2-1; 12 bases are shared with TRBD2. V lost 9 bases and J lost 5; bases outside the gene matches: 2. There are 13 residues in the CDR3. Germline loops: CDR1 SGHVS, CDR2 FQNEAQ. As DNA, the CDR3 is TGTGCCAGTAGGACTAGCGGGAACAATGAGCAGTTCTTC. Amino acids: CASRTSGNNEQFF.

This sequence joins TRBV7-2 and TRBJ2-3; D ambiguous. V was cut by 5 bases and J by 0 bases, with 3 bases left in between. Germline CDR1 reads SGHTA; CDR2 reads FQGNSA. The length of the CDR3 is 12 residues. CDR3 residues: CASSLSTDTQYF. CDR3 bases: TGTGCCAGCAGCCTGAGCACAGATACGCAGTATTTT. The full variable domain, completed using reference TRBV7-2 and TRBJ2-3, is GAGVSQSPSNKVTEKGKDVELRCDPISGHTALYWYRQSLGQGLEFLIYFQGNSAPDKSGLPSDRFSAERTGGSVSTLTIQRTQQEDSAVYLCASSLSTDTQYFGPGTRLTVL.

V usage is TRBV2 and J usage is TRBJ1-1; TRBD1 is a possible D gene (5 bases). V gave up 6 bases and J gave up 1 base, with 9 bases separating them. CDR3 size: 13 residues. From germline, CDR1 is SNHLY and CDR2 FYNNEI. The CDR3 nucleotides read TGTGCCAGCAGCGGGGGGGAGAACACTGAAGCTTTCTTT. Its protein is CASSGGENTEAFF.